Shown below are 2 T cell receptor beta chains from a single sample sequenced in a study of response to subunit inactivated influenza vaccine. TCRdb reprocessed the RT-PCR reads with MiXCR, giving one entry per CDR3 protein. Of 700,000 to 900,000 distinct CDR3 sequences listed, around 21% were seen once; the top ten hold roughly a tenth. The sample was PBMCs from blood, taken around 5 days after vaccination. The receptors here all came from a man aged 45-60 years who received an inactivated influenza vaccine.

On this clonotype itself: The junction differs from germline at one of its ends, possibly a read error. The CDR3 DNA follows: TGTGTCAGCACCGACAGGGGATACAATGAGCAGTTCTTC. Translated, it gives CVSTDRGYNEQFF. This chain uses TRBV5-6 with TRBJ2-1, with 8 bases matching TRBD1. Germline CDR1 reads SGHDT; CDR2 reads YYEEEE. This CDR3 is built from 13 residues.

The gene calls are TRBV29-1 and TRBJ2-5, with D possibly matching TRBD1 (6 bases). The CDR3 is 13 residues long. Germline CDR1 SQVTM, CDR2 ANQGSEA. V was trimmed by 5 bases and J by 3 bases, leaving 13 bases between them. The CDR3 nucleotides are TGCAGCGTTTCGGGACAACAGAAAGAGACCCAGTACTTC. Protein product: CSVSGQQKETQYF.